This TCR beta chain was sequenced during a study of blood T cells in healthy people across ages (dated by TCRdb to 2014 to 2015). In terms of the full investigation: Template switching captured roughly one uniquely barcoded TCR beta cDNA molecule per two T cells in model experiments. For two donors (one aged 18 to 29 and one aged 80 or older), the study analyzed two additional independent replicas of 1 million unique cDNA reads from the same blood draw. The donors were divided into four age groups: young (average around 17 years), middle-aged (approximately 41), aged (under 70) and long-lived (82). The study measured age-related changes in TCR beta repertoire diversity using deep sequencing normalized with unique cDNA molecular identifiers. Donors of different ages were randomly distributed across sequencing lanes to avoid experimental bias. Study-wide conclusions, independent of this receptor: Donor CMV infection status was unknown, potentially confounding age-related changes in expanded clonotypes. Because profiling used bulk unsorted PBMCs, naive and antigen-experienced compartments could not be compared conclusively. The long-lived group showed more naive CD4+ T cells, fewer expanded clones and increased TCR diversity than the aged group, suggesting age selection. As age increased, observed TCR beta diversity per million T cells dropped in a roughly linear way, and a significant reduction was already evident by age 40. Total diversity estimates from one million sequenced T cells were considered lower bounds and underestimates. The percentage of naive T cells measured by flow cytometry correlated strongly with observed TCR beta diversity.

Systemically healthy Caucasian individuals from Russia, 39 in total and aged 6 to 90 years, were included as donors. Ten milliliters of peripheral blood were drawn from each donor into EDTA-treated Vacutainer tubes. PBMCs were isolated by Ficoll-Paque density-gradient centrifugation, with at least 6 million obtained per sample. Total RNA, at least 6 micrograms per sample, was extracted from PBMCs with Trizol reagent. The percentages of naive CD45RAhigh/CD27high T cells were determined by flow cytometry on a PBMC aliquot from every donor. The CDR3 runs 15 residues from the cysteine to the phenylalanine. CDR3 DNA is the only sequence kept; it has 45 bases, read in frame from the first base. As regards this clonotype: Its antigen is currently not known. Base-call qualities are not available, and no considerably larger clone is one nucleotide away.

To prepare the library, 5' RACE was applied. The listed sequencing device is Illumina HiSeq 2500. A second roughly 6 to 11 cycle PCR used a sample-barcoded 5' primer and a J-beta primer mix. A template-switch 5' adaptor carrying 12 random nucleotides introduced a unique molecular identifier onto each TCR beta cDNA molecule. Each sample yielded at least 2.5 million CDR3-containing paired-end reads. The Mint cDNA synthesis kit, primed by a TRBC-specific oligonucleotide, was used to synthesize first-strand cDNA from all RNA. After uracil-DNA glycosylase treatment, a first 18-cycle PCR used universal primers M1SS and BC2_uni_R on all cDNA. Processing in the source paper ran as follows. For normalization, 1 million high-quality reads, each with a distinct molecular identifier, were randomly selected from each sample. Reads with shared molecular identifiers were discarded instead of being binned into consensus sequences. CDR3 identification, clonotype clustering and error correction used MiTCR with a Q25 quality threshold and the strictest error-elimination algorithm. A nonparametric unseen species model with Euler transformation was used to estimate lower-bound total TCR beta diversity. TCRdb reprocessing: public reads trimmed at Q25 with fastp, clones called with MiXCR, in-frame beta chains kept. Rows with one shared CDR3 protein collapse into an entry with the most common genes and DNA. The V and J calls were determined by TCRdb, not by the authors. The sample table holds about 1.7 million distinct CDR3 sequences, of which 28% were seen once. The ten largest make up 7.7% of the sample.

The source material was blood. This TCR came from a woman in her twenties or thirties in good health. This chain is built from TRBV12-3 or TRBV12-4 and TRBJ2-5; tentative D gene TRBD2, with 6 bases matching. The DNA end is more similar to TRBJ2-7, so the J call may be wrong. The CDR3 reads CASSPTGRLSAEQYF. The bases are TGTGCCAGCAGTCCCACCGGGAGATTATCCGCCGAGCAGTACTTC.